Presented here are 20 T cell receptor beta chains from one specimen sequenced in a study of T cells in tuberculosis. As for time point: new active TB diagnosis, blood taken before or within 7 days of starting treatment. TCRdb's table, derived via immunoSEQ multiplex PCR, lists solely in-frame clones and lacks some. This sample carries around 23,000 clones, approximately 85% of them seen once, and the ten largest clones take more than 12%. The source was PBMCs, collected at tuberculosis diagnosis. Receptors were obtained from an adult with tuberculosis.

This chain connects TRBV5-6 to TRBJ2-7; TRBD1 agrees at 8 bases. With 3 bases clipped from V and 4 bases from J, the junction kept 9 bases outside the gene matches. The CDR3 has 15 amino acids. Germline CDR1 reads SGHDT; CDR2 reads YYEEEE. CDR3 sequence (DNA): TGTGCCAGCAGCTCCGGGACAGGAGTGGGATACGAGCAGTACTTC. Its translation is CASSSGTGVGYEQYF.

This rearrangement joins TRBV7-9 to TRBJ2-1; 11 nucleotides agree with TRBD2. After removal of 5 bases from V and 6 bases from J, the junction contained 6 bases not matched to a gene. CDR1 is SEHNR and CDR2 is FQNEAQ in the germline V gene (reference sequence). The CDR3 totals 15 residues. CDR3 in DNA: TGTGCCAGCAGCCGCATAGCGGGAGGGCGCAATGAGCAGTTCTTC. It yields the protein CASSRIAGGRNEQFF.

The CDR3 protein is CASSIDSRRNTGGYTF. The CDR3 coding sequence is TGTGCCAGTAGTATAGATTCACGACGGAATACGGGTGGCTACACCTTC. This chain connects TRBV19 to TRBJ1-2, with unresolved D. This CDR3 comprises 16 residues. The germline V and J ends were trimmed by 0 bases and 7 bases, with 18 bases remaining between them. Germline V gives CDR1 LNHDA, CDR2 SQIVND (reference sequence). The variable domain in full, completed from reference TRBV19 and TRBJ1-2, reads DGGITQSPKYLFRKEGQNVTLSCEQNLNHDAMYWYRQDPGQGLRLIYYSQIVNDFQKGDIAEGYSVSREKKESFPLTVTSAQKNPTAFYLCASSIDSRRNTGGYTFGSGTRLTVV.

The genes are TRBV9 and TRBJ1-3; D not certain. CDR1 and CDR2 (germline): SGDLS, YYNGEE. The length of the CDR3 is 19 residues. Trimming stripped 0 bases from V and 2 bases from J, with 21 bases between. The CDR3 loop is CASSVALAGPHMPGNTIYF. For the CDR3, the DNA is TGTGCCAGCAGCGTAGCTTTGGCAGGTCCTCATATGCCTGGAAACACCATATATTTT.

The chain joins TRBV10-3 to TRBJ1-1, with TRBD1 matching over 9 bases. The CDR3 has 14 residues. The trim removed 7 bases at V and 5 bases at J, leaving 8 bases unmatched. CDR1 is ENHRY, CDR2 SYGVKD, per germline. CDR3 nucleotides: TGTGCCATCACCATGGACAGGGGCTATACTGAAGCTTTCTTT. This codes for CAITMDRGYTEAFF.

V usage is TRBV7-9 and J usage is TRBJ1-2; D unclear. The germline gives CDR1 SEHNR, CDR2 FQNEAQ (reference sequence). V was pared by 1 base and J by 7 bases, with 25 bases between. The CDR3 sequence is 18 residues long. Here the CDR3 DNA reads TGTGCCAGCAGCTTAGTATCTGTAGGAGAAAGCTCGAGAGGTGGCTACACCTTC. It specifies CASSLVSVGESSRGGYTF.

This clone was observed a handful of times. This chain connects TRBV19 to TRBJ2-3, with 12 nucleotides matching TRBD2. The germline CDR1 and CDR2 sequences are LNHDA and SQIVND (reference sequence). With V trimmed by 9 bases and J by 6 bases, 13 bases remained unmatched. The CDR3 is made up of 16 amino acids. The CDR3 DNA is TGTGCCAGCCAAACTAGCGGGAGGATCCAAGGGGATACGCAGTATTTT. It encodes CASQTSGRIQGDTQYF.

This chain connects TRBV19 to TRBJ1-1, with D perhaps TRBD1 (6 bases). Germline CDR1 LNHDA, CDR2 SQIVND (reference sequence). The ends were cut back, 3 bases at V and 2 bases at J, with 16 bases in the middle. The CDR3 sequence is 16 residues long. The CDR3 here is CASSMPRQVINTEAFF. The CDR3 bases are TGTGCCAGTAGTATGCCTCGACAGGTAATTAACACTGAAGCTTTCTTT.

The V call is TRBV6-1, the J call TRBJ1-1; 11 nucleotides match TRBD1. CDR1 is MNHNS, CDR2 SASEGT, per germline. V lost 6 bases and J lost 4; bases outside the gene matches: 7. CDR3 size: 15 residues. The CDR3 loop reads CASRAPGQGGTEAFF. For the CDR3, the DNA is TGTGCCAGCAGAGCCCCGGGACAGGGGGGCACTGAAGCTTTCTTT.

This sequence joins TRBV2 and TRBJ2-7; TRBD2 agrees at 9 bases. V lost 4 bases to trimming and J lost 3 bases; unmatched junction nucleotides: 4. CDR3 length: 14 residues. Germline V gives CDR1 SNHLY, CDR2 FYNNEI. CDR3 sequence (DNA): TGTGCCAGCAGTGTGGCTAGCGGGGACTACGAGCAGTACTTC. This codes for CASSVASGDYEQYF.

This sequence joins TRBV9 and TRBJ1-5, with D hard to call. V gave up 0 bases and J gave up 3 bases, with 4 bases separating them. The CDR3 extends over 13 amino acids. Looked up from germline, CDR1 is SGDLS and CDR2 is YYNGEE. The DNA of the CDR3 is TGTGCCAGCAGCGTAGGAGCCAATCAGCCCCAGCATTTT. Translating gives CASSVGANQPQHF.

CDR3 loop: CASSLTGVMSQPQHF. CDR3 nucleotides: TGTGCCAGCAGCCTGACAGGGGTGATGAGTCAGCCCCAGCATTTT. This chain joins TRBV6-5 and TRBJ1-5, with 8 positions matching TRBD1. Per germline, CDR1 MNHEY and CDR2 SVGAGI. The J segment lost 6 bases and the V segment lost 6 bases, leaving 10 bases of the junction unmatched. This CDR3 region has 15 residues.

The V call is TRBV19, the J call TRBJ1-5; D not certain. V was shortened by 1 base and J by 1 base, with 11 bases between the two germline ends. The CDR3 has 16 residues. The germline V gene has CDR1 LNHDA and CDR2 SQIVND (reference sequence). The CDR3, as DNA: TGTGCCAGTAGTATAGCGGCGGCCCAAAGCAATCAGCCCCAGCATTTT. Translated, it gives CASSIAAAQSNQPQHF.

CDR3 residues: CASSLGNRDTIYF. The CDR3, as DNA: TGTGCCAGCAGCTTAGGGAATCGGGACACCATATATTTT. V usage is TRBV7-7 and J usage is TRBJ1-3; D is uncertain. CDR1 is SSHAT and CDR2 is FNYEAQ in the germline V gene (reference sequence). Trimming left V 1 base short and J 8 bases short, with 9 bases between. This CDR3 spans 13 amino acids. Variable domain in full (rest from reference TRBV7-7 and TRBJ1-3): GAGVSQSPRYKVTKRGQDVTLRCDPISSHATLYWYQQALGQGPEFLTYFNYEAQPDKSGLPSDRFSAERPEGSISTLTIQRTEQRDSAMYRCASSLGNRDTIYFGEGSWLTVV.

This chain connects TRBV9 to TRBJ1-5, with a possible D match to TRBD1 (6 bases). This CDR3 has 15 amino acids. Deletions cut 0 bases from V and 5 bases from J, with 12 bases between. Germline V gives CDR1 SGDLS, CDR2 YYNGEE. The CDR3 region is CASSVEEGGYQPQHF. The DNA of the CDR3 is TGTGCCAGCAGCGTAGAGGAGGGGGGGTATCAGCCCCAGCATTTT.

Notes on this clone: Other DNA sequences in this specimen translate into the identical CDR3. The chain carries TRBV6-6 and TRBJ1-2; maybe TRBD1 (5 bases). The CDR3 spans 12 residues. The V and J ends lost 8 bases and 6 bases respectively, with 13 bases between them. Germline assignment: CDR1 MNHNY and CDR2 SVGAGI (reference sequence). CDR3 residues: CASSTGGDGYTF. CDR3 coding DNA: TGTGCCAGCTCCACGGGAGGGGATGGCTACACCTTC.

V gene TRBV10-2 combines with J gene TRBJ1-2; unclear D gene. CDR1 is WSHSY and CDR2 is SAAADI in the germline V gene. The CDR3 has 16 amino acids. With 3 bases removed from V and 6 bases from J, the gap between germline ends came to 20 bases. This chain's CDR3 is CASSEREGLRMDGYTF. DNA for the CDR3: TGCGCCAGCAGTGAACGGGAAGGACTTAGAATGGATGGCTACACCTTC.

J is TRBJ1-2 and V is TRBV4-3, with D perhaps matching TRBD1 (6 bases). V lost 0 bases and J 1 base, leaving 15 bases between the germline ends. Germline CDR1 LGHNA, CDR2 YSLEER. The CDR3 has 17 amino acids. CDR3 in amino acids: CASSQEYSTGGNYGYTF. The CDR3 DNA reads as TGCGCCAGCAGCCAAGAGTACTCGACAGGAGGTAACTATGGCTACACCTTC.

The chain recombines TRBV29-1 with TRBJ2-7; TRBD2 matches at 7 bases. The length of the CDR3 is 13 residues. CDR1 SQVTM and CDR2 ANQGSEA come from the germline V gene. V lost 3 bases, J lost 2 bases, and 4 bases stayed unmatched. The CDR3 is CSVDTGRAYEQYF. In DNA form, the CDR3 reads TGCAGCGTTGATACGGGGAGGGCCTACGAGCAGTACTTC.

This chain connects TRBV29-1 to TRBJ2-3, with a tentative D call TRBD1 (5 bases). Germline V gene sequence: CDR1 SQVTM, CDR2 ANQGSEA. The CDR3 has 16 amino acids. V was shortened by 0 bases and J by 2 bases, with 15 bases between the two germline ends. DNA for the CDR3: TGCAGCGTTGAAGATCCGGTACACAGGTACACAGATACGCAGTATTTT. Translating gives CSVEDPVHRYTDTQYF.